This TCR beta chain was observed in a study of T cell responses to AZD1222 COVID-19 vaccine (dated by TCRdb to the early 2020s). Broadly, across the study: TCR sequencing was performed for 230 to 250 trial participants, of whom about 200 were given two doses of AZD1222 and 26 were given two doses of MenACWY control vaccine. Trial participants were enrolled by age into subgroups of 18-55, 56-69 and 70-plus years, and around 150, 29 and 61 TCR-sequenced participants, respectively, were included in these subgroups. The paper as a whole reports these results and caveats: Conclusions about previously exposed vaccinees were limited because only a handful of AZD1222 recipients were SARS-CoV-2 seropositive at baseline. CD4 TCRs associated with the vaccine covered the entire spike protein, and the dominant responses were in regions 160-218 and 743-854. Participants were mostly white British and included more females than males, and it was suggested by the authors that clonal diversity may have been underestimated. Reportedly, close to half of the unique spike-specific TCRs recognized epitopes lying outside the regions that are mutated in the B.1.351 and B.1.1.7 variants. Because no day 14 peak-response samples were available, repertoires were characterized only after the peak T cell response. The 56-69-year group was small, and its depth increase did not reach significance, likely because of low power. After two AZD1222 doses, both the breadth and the depth of spike-specific TCRs were significantly higher than at day 0 and than in MenACWY recipients.

The time point label for this specimen denotes: about 28 days (+/-7) after the second vaccine dose. AZD1222 recipients with second doses at about 4 weeks or about 12 weeks were pooled, because spike-specific TCR depth and breadth did not differ between schedules. Vaccinee samples were obtained from the UK trials COV001 and COV002, which included a single-blind randomized controlled phase 2/3 trial of AZD1222 (ChAdOx1 nCoV-19) in healthy adults. For TCRbeta chain sequencing, PBMC samples from trial participants were taken at day 0 and at day 28 after the second dose. Concerning this clone: Its antigen is still unknown. Base qualities were left out, and no much larger clone turns up one base away.

The CDR3 regions of human TCRbeta chains were analyzed by immunosequencing. The authors' pipeline ran thus. Repertoire TCRs were matched against a reference library of SARS-CoV-2-specific TCRs generated with the MIRA antigen-specificity platform. Breadth was defined as the fraction of unique TCRs that were SARS-CoV-2-associated, and depth was defined as the fraction of total T cells that were SARS-CoV-2-associated. Each spike-specific TCR was assigned to its reactive spike region and to a CD4 or CD8 class using the MIRA data. Log10-transformed breadth and depth values were compared by one-way ANOVA with Sidak's multiple comparisons tests. What TCRdb holds here is the immuneACCESS table cut down to in-frame rearrangements. Part of the clones is not present; checked against another copy, under half of the missing clones reflect an unresolved V gene, and the others are unexplained. That table gives V, J and clone size, and the DNA gave D and trimming. The sample profile shows approximately 91,000 clones; about 91% of them were found once. The ten largest make up around 26% of the sample.

This specimen consisted of peripheral blood, obtained 28 days after the second AZD1222 dose. The origin of this receptor is an adult who received the AZD1222 COVID-19 vaccine.

At the DNA level, the sequence is TGTGCCAGCAGCTTAGAAGGGGGGGCCCGGCTTTATGAGCAGTTCTTC. It encodes CASSLEGGARLYEQFF. This receptor chain uses TRBV7-9 and TRBJ2-1; matching of 7 bases hints at TRBD2 as the D gene. The germline ends are 18 bases apart after V is trimmed by 1 base and J by 8 bases. Including cysteine and phenylalanine, the CDR3 has 16 amino acids. Of the read, only the CDR3 DNA is kept; its 48 bases are in frame from base 1. The CDR1 and CDR2 encoded by the germline V gene (reference sequence) are SEHNR and FQNEAQ.